This entry describes one T cell receptor beta chain. This clonotype came up many times. The antigen it binds to is not known. Base qualities are not at hand, and no much larger clone is one base apart. This entry is derived from a study of T cells in Graves' hyperthyroidism and ophthalmopathy (dated by TCRdb to about 2019). Background on the whole study: Peripheral blood was collected at initial diagnosis, before any treatment. A discovery cohort of about 100 patients, fewer than 50 with Graves' ophthalmopathy and approximately 60 with stable Graves' hyperthyroidism, was used to find distinguishing TCR V-J signatures. Thyroid tissue and blood T-cell repertoires from several Graves' hyperthyroidism patients were also compared in the study. According to the paper, TCR Vbeta CDR3 sequencing was carried out on about 140 peripheral blood samples, which came from approximately 43 ophthalmopathy, 75 or so hyperthyroidism and roughly 17 progressor patients. Once sampling was done, hyperthyroidism patients were given methimazole at a starting dose of 30 mg daily, whereas ophthalmopathy patients were given high-dose intravenous methylprednisolone. The 75 to 100 discovery patients were divided at random into training and test sets in a 7:3 ratio. Prospective prediction of ophthalmopathy was tested in an independent validation cohort consisting of roughly 20 hyperthyroidism patients and around 17 patients who later progressed to ophthalmopathy. General study outcomes and caveats: Most expanded thyroid clonotypes (frequency above 0.001) were also detected in blood, a finding suggesting that blood repertoires may reflect thyroid immune responses. During validation, the model predicted progression to ophthalmopathy a median of about 6.5 months ahead of onset, with around 65% sensitivity and about 75% specificity. Sample size was not statistically predetermined, and blinding of investigators to group allocation was not performed. Ophthalmopathy was separated from stable hyperthyroidism by a 13 V-J signature model, with around 90% sensitivity and roughly 84% specificity obtained in cross-validation and 80%/75% obtained in testing.

The TCR beta CDR3 regions were amplified from RNA transcripts. The first round of RT-PCR for the TCR CDR3 was performed with the HTBI primer set and the Qiagen OneStep RT-PCR kit. Libraries were constructed in a second round of multiplex PCR, after which size selection and purification were performed. The libraries were sequenced on an Illumina HiSeq2000 using paired-end 100 bp reads. As for how the authors treated the data: SOAPnuke was used to process the raw data, with reads discarded if the reads contained adapters or uncalled bases, had a mean Phred below 15, or lacked an exact constant-primer or identifier match. COPE v1.2.5 was used to merge the high-quality paired reads, and each unique nucleotide sequence was defined as a clonotype. MiTCR v1.1 was used to align clonotypes to the IMGT TRBV, TRBD and TRBJ reference segments. The analysis was restricted to V-J combinations with a frequency above 0.0001, which together covered around 99% of the repertoires. The TCS score was defined as the ratio of F50 (clonal expansion) to E x V (chaos), calculated using BLOSUM62-based TCRdist between CDR3 peptides within each V-J. Welch's t-statistics and random forest reduced around 520 V-J features to 10 to 15, which were used in a naive Bayes classifier (R e1071). TCRdb itself trimmed the public reads at Q25 with fastp, ran MiXCR and retained productive beta chains. Every entry covers one CDR3 protein and lists the most common genes and DNA from its rows. The V and J calls, along with clone size, are taken from TCRdb and not from the paper's own processing. This sample is represented by around 190,000 distinct CDR3 sequences; roughly 17% of them were singletons. The leading ten clones occupy roughly 55% of the sample.

Germline trimming: 3 bases from V, 5 bases from J; junction bases outside gene matches: 8. The CDR3, from cysteine to phenylalanine, totals 15 residues. The DNA shown is the 45-base CDR3, in frame from base 1. The germline V gene encodes CDR1 MNHEY and CDR2 SMNVEV (reference sequence). A patient counted as having stable Graves' hyperthyroidism if no progression to ophthalmopathy occurred over 18 months of follow-up. Hyperthyroidism patients were aged 18 to 65 years and newly diagnosed, with disease duration of less than 2 months. Patients with uncontrolled infections, other autoimmune diseases, pregnancy or lactation were excluded. Diagnoses were established on the basis of clinical symptoms, serum thyroxine and TRAb, thyroid ultrasound, and orbital computed tomography. PBMCs were separated from under 11 ml of fresh peripheral blood using Ficoll-Paque density gradient centrifugation. Total RNA was extracted using Trizol reagent, and RNA quality was assessed on an Agilent 2100 Bioanalyzer.

This chain joins TRBV27 to TRBJ1-1, with TRBD1 matching 8 junction bases. Sequences were obtained from blood. This TCR was recovered from a woman in her forties or fifties with Graves' hyperthyroidism. CDR3 sequence: CASSFRGQGGTEAFF. The DNA sequence follows: TGTGCCAGCAGTTTTCGTGGACAGGGAGGTACTGAAGCTTTCTTT.